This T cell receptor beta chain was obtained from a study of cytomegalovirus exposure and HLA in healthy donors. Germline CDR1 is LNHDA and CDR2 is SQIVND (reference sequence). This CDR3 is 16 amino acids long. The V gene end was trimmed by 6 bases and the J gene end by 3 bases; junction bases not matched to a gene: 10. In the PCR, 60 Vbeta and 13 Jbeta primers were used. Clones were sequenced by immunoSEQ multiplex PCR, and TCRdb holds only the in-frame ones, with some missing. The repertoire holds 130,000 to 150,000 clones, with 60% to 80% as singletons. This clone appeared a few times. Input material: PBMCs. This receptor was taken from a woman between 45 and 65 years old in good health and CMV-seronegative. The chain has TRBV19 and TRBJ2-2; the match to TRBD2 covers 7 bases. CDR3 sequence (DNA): TGTGCCAGTAGACCCGGGACTACATGGGACACCGGGGAGCTGTTTTTT. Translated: CASRPGTTWDTGELFF. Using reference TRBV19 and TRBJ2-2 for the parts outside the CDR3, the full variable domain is DGGITQSPKYLFRKEGQNVTLSCEQNLNHDAMYWYRQDPGQGLRLIYYSQIVNDFQKGDIAEGYSVSREKKESFPLTVTSAQKNPTAFYLCASRPGTTWDTGELFFGEGSRLTVL.